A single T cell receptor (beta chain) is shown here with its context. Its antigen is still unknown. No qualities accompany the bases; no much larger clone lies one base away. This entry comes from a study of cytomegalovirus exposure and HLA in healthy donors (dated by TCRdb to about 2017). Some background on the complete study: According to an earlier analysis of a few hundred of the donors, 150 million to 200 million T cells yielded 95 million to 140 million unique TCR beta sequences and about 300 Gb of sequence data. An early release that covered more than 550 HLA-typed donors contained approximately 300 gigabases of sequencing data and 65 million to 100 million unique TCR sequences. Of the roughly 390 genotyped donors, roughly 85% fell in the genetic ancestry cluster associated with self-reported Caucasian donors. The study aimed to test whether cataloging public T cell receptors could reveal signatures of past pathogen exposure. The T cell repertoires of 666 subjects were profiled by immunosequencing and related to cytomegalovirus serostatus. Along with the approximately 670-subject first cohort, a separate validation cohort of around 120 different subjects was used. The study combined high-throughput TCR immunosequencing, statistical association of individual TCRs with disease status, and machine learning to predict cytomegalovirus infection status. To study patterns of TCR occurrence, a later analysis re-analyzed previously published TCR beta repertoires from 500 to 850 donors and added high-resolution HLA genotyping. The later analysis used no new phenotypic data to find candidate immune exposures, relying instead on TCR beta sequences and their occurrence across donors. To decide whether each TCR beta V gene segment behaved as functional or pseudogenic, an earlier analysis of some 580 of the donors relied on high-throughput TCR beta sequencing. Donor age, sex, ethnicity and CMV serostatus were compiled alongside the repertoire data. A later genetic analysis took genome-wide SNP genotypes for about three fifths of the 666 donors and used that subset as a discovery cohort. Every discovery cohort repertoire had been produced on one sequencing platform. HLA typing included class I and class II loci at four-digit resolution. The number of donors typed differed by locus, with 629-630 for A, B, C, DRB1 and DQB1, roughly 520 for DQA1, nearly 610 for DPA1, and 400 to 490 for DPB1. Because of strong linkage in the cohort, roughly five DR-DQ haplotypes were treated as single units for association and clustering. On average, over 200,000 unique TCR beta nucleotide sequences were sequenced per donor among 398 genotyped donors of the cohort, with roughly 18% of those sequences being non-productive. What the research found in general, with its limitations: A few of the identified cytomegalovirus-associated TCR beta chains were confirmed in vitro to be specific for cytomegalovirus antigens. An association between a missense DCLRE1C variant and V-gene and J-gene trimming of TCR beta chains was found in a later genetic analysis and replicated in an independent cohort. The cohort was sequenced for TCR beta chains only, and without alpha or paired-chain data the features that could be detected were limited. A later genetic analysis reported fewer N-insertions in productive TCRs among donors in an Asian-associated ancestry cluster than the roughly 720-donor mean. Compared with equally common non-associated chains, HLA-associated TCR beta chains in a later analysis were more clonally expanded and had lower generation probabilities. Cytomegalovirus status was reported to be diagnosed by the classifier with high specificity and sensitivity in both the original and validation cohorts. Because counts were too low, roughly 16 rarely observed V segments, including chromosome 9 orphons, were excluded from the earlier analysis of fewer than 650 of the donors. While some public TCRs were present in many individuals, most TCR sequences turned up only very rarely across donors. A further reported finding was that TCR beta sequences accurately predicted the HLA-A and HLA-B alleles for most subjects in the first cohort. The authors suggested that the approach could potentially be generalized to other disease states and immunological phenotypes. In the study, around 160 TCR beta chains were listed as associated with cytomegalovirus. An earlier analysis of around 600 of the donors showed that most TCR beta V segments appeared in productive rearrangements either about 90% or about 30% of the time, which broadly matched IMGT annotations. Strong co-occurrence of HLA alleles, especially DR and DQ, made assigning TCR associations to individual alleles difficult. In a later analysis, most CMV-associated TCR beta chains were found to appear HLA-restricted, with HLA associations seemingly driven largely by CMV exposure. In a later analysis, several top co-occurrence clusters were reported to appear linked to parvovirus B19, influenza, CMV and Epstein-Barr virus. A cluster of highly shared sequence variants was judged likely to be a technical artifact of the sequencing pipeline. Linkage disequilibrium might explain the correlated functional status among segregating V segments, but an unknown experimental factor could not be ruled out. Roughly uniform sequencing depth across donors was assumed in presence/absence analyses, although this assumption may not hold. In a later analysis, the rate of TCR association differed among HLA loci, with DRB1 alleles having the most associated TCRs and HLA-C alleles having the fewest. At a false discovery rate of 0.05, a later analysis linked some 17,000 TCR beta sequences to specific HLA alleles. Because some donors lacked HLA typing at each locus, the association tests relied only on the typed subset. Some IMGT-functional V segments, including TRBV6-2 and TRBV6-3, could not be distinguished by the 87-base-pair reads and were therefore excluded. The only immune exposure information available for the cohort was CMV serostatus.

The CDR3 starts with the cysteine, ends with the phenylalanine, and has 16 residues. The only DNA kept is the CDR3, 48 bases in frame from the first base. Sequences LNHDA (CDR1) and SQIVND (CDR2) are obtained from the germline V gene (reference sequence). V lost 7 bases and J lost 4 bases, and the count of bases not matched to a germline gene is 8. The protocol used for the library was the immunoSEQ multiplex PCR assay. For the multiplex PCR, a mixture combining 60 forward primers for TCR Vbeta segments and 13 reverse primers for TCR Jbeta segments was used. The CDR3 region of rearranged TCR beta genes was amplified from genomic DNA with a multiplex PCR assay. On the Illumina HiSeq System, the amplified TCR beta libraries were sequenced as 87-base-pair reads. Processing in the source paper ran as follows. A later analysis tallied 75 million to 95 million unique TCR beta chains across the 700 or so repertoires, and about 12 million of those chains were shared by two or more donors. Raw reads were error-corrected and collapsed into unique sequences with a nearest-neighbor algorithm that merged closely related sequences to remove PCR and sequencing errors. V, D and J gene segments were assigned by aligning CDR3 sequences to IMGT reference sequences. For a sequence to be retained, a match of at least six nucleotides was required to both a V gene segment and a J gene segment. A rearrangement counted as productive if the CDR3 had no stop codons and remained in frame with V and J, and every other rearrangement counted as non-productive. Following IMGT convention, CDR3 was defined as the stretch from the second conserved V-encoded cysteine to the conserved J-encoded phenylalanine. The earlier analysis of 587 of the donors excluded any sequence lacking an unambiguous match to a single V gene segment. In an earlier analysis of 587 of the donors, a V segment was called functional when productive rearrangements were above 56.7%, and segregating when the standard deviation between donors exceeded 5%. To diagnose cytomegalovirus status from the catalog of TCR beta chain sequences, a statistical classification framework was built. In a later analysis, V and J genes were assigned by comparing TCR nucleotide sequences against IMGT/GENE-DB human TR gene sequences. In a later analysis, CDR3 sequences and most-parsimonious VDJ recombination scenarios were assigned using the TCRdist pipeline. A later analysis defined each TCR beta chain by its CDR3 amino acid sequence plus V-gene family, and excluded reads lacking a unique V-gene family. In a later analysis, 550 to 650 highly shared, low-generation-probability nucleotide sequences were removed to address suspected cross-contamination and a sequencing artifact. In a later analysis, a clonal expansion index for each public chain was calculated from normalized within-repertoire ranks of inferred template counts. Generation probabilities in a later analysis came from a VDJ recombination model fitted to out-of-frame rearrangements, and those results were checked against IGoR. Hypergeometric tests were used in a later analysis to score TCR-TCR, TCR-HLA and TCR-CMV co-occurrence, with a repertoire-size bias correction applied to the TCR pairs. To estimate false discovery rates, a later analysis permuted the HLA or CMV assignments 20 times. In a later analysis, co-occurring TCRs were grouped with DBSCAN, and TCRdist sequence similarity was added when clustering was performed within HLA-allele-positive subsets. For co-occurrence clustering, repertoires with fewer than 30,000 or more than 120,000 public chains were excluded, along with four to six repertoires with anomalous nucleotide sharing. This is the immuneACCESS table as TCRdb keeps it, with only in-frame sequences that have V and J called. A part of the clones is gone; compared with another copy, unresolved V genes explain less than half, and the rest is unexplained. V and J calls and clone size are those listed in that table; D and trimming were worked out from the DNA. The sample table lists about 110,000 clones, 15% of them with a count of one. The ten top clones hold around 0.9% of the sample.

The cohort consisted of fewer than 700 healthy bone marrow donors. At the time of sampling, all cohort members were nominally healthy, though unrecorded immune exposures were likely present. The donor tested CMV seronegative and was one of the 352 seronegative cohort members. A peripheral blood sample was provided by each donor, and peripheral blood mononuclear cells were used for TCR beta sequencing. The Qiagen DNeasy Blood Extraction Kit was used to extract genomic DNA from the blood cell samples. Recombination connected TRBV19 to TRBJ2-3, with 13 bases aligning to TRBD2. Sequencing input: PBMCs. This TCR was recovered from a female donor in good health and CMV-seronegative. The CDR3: CASKGLAGNGADTQYF. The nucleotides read TGTGCCAGTAAGGGACTAGCGGGAAACGGGGCAGATACGCAGTATTTT.